The 32 T cell receptor beta chains presented below share a single source sample, sequenced in a study of a mutant IDH1 vaccine in newly diagnosed glioma. The time point: week 5, during vaccination. Each dose delivered 300 ug of mutant IDH1 20-mer peptide subcutaneously with imiquimod. No antigens are known for them. Clones were read by immunoSEQ multiplex PCR, and TCRdb kept only the in-frame ones, dropping some. The sample holds roughly 51,000 clones, approximately 80% seen once. Sequences were derived from PBMCs, sampled from a glioma patient whose treatment included an IDH1 peptide vaccine. The receptors here all came from a young woman with glioma. Some clones in this sample may be carry-over from other donors' samples.

The rearrangement links TRBV18 to TRBJ1-5; possibly TRBD1 for D (5 bases). This CDR3 has 15 amino acids. Germline-derived CDR1 and CDR2 are KGHSH and LQKENI. The V gene lost 2 bases and the J gene lost 0 bases, with 8 bases spanning the gap. CDR3 loop: CASSPTGYSNQPQHF. Here the CDR3 DNA reads TGTGCCAGCTCACCAACAGGTTATAGCAATCAGCCCCAGCATTTT.

The chain recombines TRBV29-1 with TRBJ2-2; D unclear. The V gene's germline CDR1 is SQVTM and CDR2 ANQGSEA. The V end lost 1 base, the J end lost 3 bases, and 3 bases lay between the germline ends. The CDR3 sequence is 12 residues long. The CDR3 DNA reads as TGCAGCGTTGAAGGGTACACCGGGGAGCTGTTTTTT. Amino acids: CSVEGYTGELFF.

The rearrangement links TRBV25-1 to TRBJ1-4; D gene uncertain. V was pared by 2 bases and J by 3 bases, with 7 bases between. The CDR3 runs 14 residues. Germline values: CDR1 MGHDK, CDR2 SYGVNS. In DNA form, the CDR3 reads TGTGCCAGCAGTGAACCGCTCCCTAATGAAAAACTGTTTTTT. This gives the protein CASSEPLPNEKLFF.

CDR3 bases: TGTGCCAGCAGTGAAGGGGGTTGGGCCGGGGAGCTGTTTTTT. The encoded protein is CASSEGGWAGELFF. The gene calls are TRBV2 and TRBJ2-2; D is uncertain. CDR1 is SNHLY, CDR2 FYNNEI, per germline. This CDR3 is built from 14 residues. V lost 1 base to trimming and J lost 6 bases, with 9 bases between them.

The V call is TRBV5-6, the J call TRBJ2-7; 8 bases fit TRBD1. The CDR3 loop spans 15 amino acids. The germline V gene has CDR1 SGHDT and CDR2 YYEEEE. J was trimmed by 5 bases and V by 3 bases; bases with no gene match: 10. The CDR3 DNA follows: TGTGCCAGCAGCTACCCCGGACAGGGTTCTCACGAGCAGTACTTC. It yields the protein CASSYPGQGSHEQYF. The variable domain in full, with the rest retrieved from reference TRBV5-6 and TRBJ2-7, is DAGVTQSPTHLIKTRGQQVTLRCSPKSGHDTVSWYQQALGQGPQFIFQYYEEEERQRGNFPDRFSGHQFPNYSSELNVNALLLGDSALYLCASSYPGQGSHEQYFGPGTRLTVT.

The chain links TRBV4-2 to TRBJ1-5; D not certain. The CDR3 spans 15 residues. Trimming shortened V by 0 bases and J by 2 bases, and 8 bases separated the two germline ends. Germline lookup yields CDR1 LGHNA and CDR2 YNFKEQ. CDR3 in DNA: TGTGCCAGCAGCCAAGATAGTTATGGCAATCAGCCCCAGCATTTT. This encodes CASSQDSYGNQPQHF.

V and J are TRBV6-6 and TRBJ1-6, with D unclear. CDR3 size: 16 residues. V was trimmed by 6 bases and J by 2 bases, leaving 14 bases between them. Per germline, CDR1 MNHNY and CDR2 SVGAGI (reference sequence). CDR3 DNA sequence: TGTGCCAGCAGCTTACATCGCGAAACCTATAATTCACCCCTCCACTTT. The encoded protein is CASSLHRETYNSPLHF.

The CDR3 DNA is TGTGCCAGCATGTCGGTGGGGGGGGGCTACAATGAGCAGTTCTTC. Encoded protein: CASMSVGGGYNEQFF. This sequence joins TRBV25-1 and TRBJ2-1; 7 nucleotides match TRBD2. The V gene's germline CDR1 is MGHDK and CDR2 SYGVNS. Unmatched junction bases numbered 9, after V lost 7 bases and J lost 3 bases. The CDR3 is 15 residues long.

The J gene is TRBJ2-7, the V gene TRBV6-4; TRBD2 might be the D (6 bases). Germline V CDR1 and CDR2: MRHNA, SNTAGT. The CDR3 spans 14 residues. V dropped 4 bases and J dropped 2 bases, with 12 bases sitting between them. CDR3 protein: CASSAQPGAYEQYF. CDR3 coding DNA: TGTGCCAGCAGTGCCCAACCGGGGGCCTACGAGCAGTACTTC.

This chain connects TRBV15 to TRBJ1-2, with 10 bases matching TRBD1. Germline assignment: CDR1 LNHNV and CDR2 YYDKDF (reference sequence). There are 15 residues in the CDR3. The V and J ends lost 5 bases and 4 bases, in that order; junction bases with no gene match: 7. The CDR3 DNA reads TGTGCCACCAGCGGCCGGGACAGGGGCACCTATGGCTACACCTTC. This encodes CATSGRDRGTYGYTF.

J is TRBJ1-5 and V is TRBV4-3, with 7 bases identical to TRBD1. Germline V CDR1 and CDR2: LGHNA, YSLEER. The CDR3 has 16 amino acids. V shed 4 bases, J shed 1 base, and the junction held 7 bases outside the gene matches. CDR3 coding DNA: TGCGCCAGCAGCCTAGACAGGGAGGGGAGCAATCAGCCCCAGCATTTT. Translating it yields CASSLDREGSNQPQHF.

The V and J genes are TRBV30 and TRBJ2-5; no clear D. Germline V CDR1 and CDR2: GTSNPN, SVGIG (reference sequence). The CDR3 is 10 residues long. The V gene lost 2 bases and the J gene lost 5 bases, with 3 bases spanning the gap. The DNA of the CDR3 is TGTGCCTGGAGTAAGGAGACCCAGTACTTC. As protein: CAWSKETQYF.

J is TRBJ2-7 and V is TRBV27; 11 positions match TRBD1. CDR3 size: 14 residues. Per the germline V gene, CDR1 is MNHEY and CDR2 is SMNVEV (reference sequence). The V segment lost 4 bases and the J segment 9 bases; nucleotides outside the gene matches: 8. The CDR3 bases are TGTGCCAGCAGTTCCGGGACAGGGGGATTTGGGCAGTACTTC. This translates into CASSSGTGGFGQYF.

This chain connects TRBV7-8 to TRBJ1-1, with D possibly being TRBD1 (5 bases). CDR1 and CDR2 from the germline V gene are SGHVS and FQNEAQ. V was trimmed by 4 bases and J by 0 bases, leaving 12 bases between them. The CDR3 sequence is 15 residues long. In DNA form, the CDR3 reads TGTGCCAGCAGCTCTTGGGACCTCATGAACACTGAAGCTTTCTTT. Translating it yields CASSSWDLMNTEAFF.

This chain uses TRBV7-9 with TRBJ2-5; 8 bases line up with TRBD1. CDR1 is SEHNR and CDR2 is FQNEAQ in the germline V gene (reference sequence). V lost 1 base, J lost 4 bases, and 2 bases stayed unmatched. This CDR3 comprises 14 residues. The CDR3 region has the DNA TGTGCCAGCAGCTTAGTACAGGGGGGAGAGACCCAGTACTTC. Its protein is CASSLVQGGETQYF.

The chain employs TRBV30 and TRBJ2-1, with D perhaps TRBD2 (7 bases). The CDR3 runs to 13 residues. CDR1 is GTSNPN and CDR2 is SVGIG in the germline V gene (reference sequence). V lost 4 bases, J lost 9 bases, and 16 bases lay in between. The CDR3 DNA is TGTGCCTGGACCTGGGGGCGGGAGCGTGAGCAGTTCTTC. Translated: CAWTWGREREQFF. Full variable domain (missing parts from reference TRBV30 and TRBJ2-1): SQTIHQWPATLVQPVGSPLSLECTVEGTSNPNLYWYRQAAGRGLQLLFYSVGIGQISSEVPQNLSASRPQDRQFILSSKKLLLSDSGFYLCAWTWGREREQFFGPGTRLTVL.

The chain combines TRBV9 with TRBJ1-3, with no clear D. Germline V gene data show CDR1 as SGDLS and CDR2 as YYNGEE. The ends were cut back, 4 bases at V and 2 bases at J, with 10 bases in the middle. The CDR3 is 14 residues long. The chain's CDR3 is CASSTRGTGNTIYF. In DNA form, the CDR3 reads TGTGCCAGCAGCACCCGAGGAACTGGAAACACCATATATTTT.

The chain links TRBV5-1 to TRBJ2-1; D is unresolved. CDR1 and CDR2 (germline): SGHRS, YFSETQ. The length of the CDR3 is 13 residues. Trimming removed 3 bases at V and 6 bases at J, with 10 bases between. The CDR3 is CASSSIPGNEQFF. The CDR3 coding sequence is TGCGCCAGCAGCTCCATCCCAGGCAATGAGCAGTTCTTC.

This clone was detected a few times. The J gene is TRBJ1-6, the V gene TRBV4-2; no clear D gene. This CDR3 has 16 residues. Per germline, CDR1 LGHNA and CDR2 YNFKEQ. V was pared by 1 base and J by 0 bases, with 7 bases between. The CDR3 nucleotides are TGTGCCAGCAGCCAAGGAGGGAGCTCCTATAATTCACCCCTCCACTTT. Protein: CASSQGGSSYNSPLHF.

The count of this clone is one. The V and J genes are TRBV18 and TRBJ2-3; 7 nucleotides match TRBD2. This CDR3 spans 14 amino acids. CDR1 is KGHSH and CDR2 is LQKENI in the germline V gene. Losses at the gene ends were 2 bases for V and 6 bases for J; bases not matched to a gene: 5. The CDR3 coding sequence is TGTGCCAGCTCACCAGGGCTAGCGGAGGATACGCAGTATTTT. Protein sequence: CASSPGLAEDTQYF.

The genes are TRBV10-3 and TRBJ1-6; D not resolved. Germline CDR1 reads ENHRY; CDR2 reads SYGVKD. Trimming left V 10 bases short and J 5 bases short, with 6 bases between. The CDR3 has 11 amino acids. CDR3 protein: CATGDNSPLHF. DNA for the CDR3: TGTGCCACAGGCGATAATTCACCCCTCCACTTT.

The chain combines TRBV6-7 with TRBJ2-7, with 7 bases matching TRBD1. TRBV6-7 falls under the ORF class, with uncertain function. The CDR3 sequence is 16 residues long. Trimming at V came to 7 bases and at J to 1 base, leaving 13 bases not matched to a gene. CDR3 sequence reads: CASTPRGPLTSYEQYF. The CDR3 DNA reads as TGTGCCAGCACCCCGAGGGGGCCCCTTACTTCCTACGAGCAGTACTTC.

This clone has just one count. The chain couples TRBV18 to TRBJ2-4, with 9 positions matching TRBD2. Germline assignment: CDR1 KGHSH and CDR2 LQKENI. V shed 0 bases and J 9 bases; nucleotides not matched to a gene: 15. The CDR3 has 18 amino acids. The CDR3 DNA is TGTGCCAGCTCACCACCTGCGGGCTCCCCTAGCGGGGACGGCATTCAGTACTTC. Protein sequence: CASSPPAGSPSGDGIQYF.

Written as DNA, the CDR3 is TGCGCCAGCAGCTTCGAAGACCAAGAGACCCAGTACTTC. It translates to CASSFEDQETQYF. V usage is TRBV5-1 and J usage is TRBJ2-5, with D unclear. The germline V and J ends were trimmed by 2 bases and 0 bases, with 5 bases remaining between them. The CDR3 length is 13 residues. Germline lookup yields CDR1 SGHRS and CDR2 YFSETQ.

J is TRBJ1-2 and V is TRBV19; D unclear. Germline CDR1 is LNHDA and CDR2 is SQIVND (reference sequence). V shed 3 bases and J shed 4 bases, with 15 bases lying between them. The CDR3 is 15 residues long. DNA of the CDR3: TGTGCCAGTAGTATCCTCGGTATTGGTGCCTATGGCTACACCTTC. This translates into CASSILGIGAYGYTF. Full variable domain (missing parts from reference TRBV19 and TRBJ1-2): DGGITQSPKYLFRKEGQNVTLSCEQNLNHDAMYWYRQDPGQGLRLIYYSQIVNDFQKGDIAEGYSVSREKKESFPLTVTSAQKNPTAFYLCASSILGIGAYGYTFGSGTRLTVV.

The count of this clone is one. This chain connects TRBV4-1 to TRBJ1-5; 10 positions agree with TRBD1. The V gene's germline CDR1 is MGHRA and CDR2 YSYEKL. The CDR3 runs to 19 residues. Trimming at V came to 0 bases and at J to 2 bases, leaving 10 bases not matched to a gene. CDR3 nucleotides: TGCGCCAGCAGCCAAGAAATGAGGACAGGGGGAGAAGGCAATCAGCCCCAGCATTTT. Translated, it gives CASSQEMRTGGEGNQPQHF.

In this sample, this clone turned up a few times. V usage is TRBV25-1 and J usage is TRBJ1-4, with 9 bases fitting TRBD1. The germline V gene encodes CDR1 MGHDK and CDR2 SYGVNS. J was trimmed by 7 bases and V by 8 bases; bases with no gene match: 11. The CDR3 totals 15 residues. CDR3 sequence reads: CASGLQGANVEKLFF. The CDR3 nucleotides are TGTGCCAGCGGACTACAGGGGGCGAATGTTGAAAAACTGTTTTTT. The full variable domain, in which reference TRBV25-1 and TRBJ1-4 provide the parts outside the CDR3, is EADIYQTPRYLVIGTGKKITLECSQTMGHDKMYWYQQDPGMELHLIHYSYGVNSTEKGDLSSESTVSRIRTEHFPLTLESARPSHTSQYLCASGLQGANVEKLFFGSGTQLSVL.

V gene TRBV6-6 combines with J gene TRBJ2-5, with 9 bases lining up with TRBD2. After removal of 4 bases from V and 4 bases from J, the junction contained 10 bases not matched to a gene. CDR3 length equals 16 residues. The germline CDR1 and CDR2 sequences are MNHNY and SVGAGI (reference sequence). The CDR3: CASSSSQGTSRETQYF. In DNA, the CDR3 is TGTGCCAGCAGTTCCTCACAAGGGACTAGCCGAGAGACCCAGTACTTC.

The rearrangement joins TRBV5-1 to TRBJ1-2, with 9 bases lining up with TRBD1. Losses at the gene ends were 3 bases for V and 9 bases for J; bases not matched to a gene: 9. CDR1 SGHRS and CDR2 YFSETQ come from the germline V gene. This CDR3 has 14 residues. The DNA for the CDR3 is TGCGCCAGCAGCTCAGAGGGGACAGGGCTAAGCTACACCTTC. It yields the protein CASSSEGTGLSYTF.

The chain has TRBV30 and TRBJ1-5; D is uncertain. Trimming stripped 1 base from V and 5 bases from J, with 9 bases between. The CDR3 spans 13 residues. The germline V gene encodes CDR1 GTSNPN and CDR2 SVGIG (reference sequence). The CDR3 reads CAWSAAGYQPQHF. The CDR3 nucleotides are TGTGCCTGGAGTGCTGCAGGTTATCAGCCCCAGCATTTT.

This chain uses TRBV7-9 with TRBJ2-5, with TRBD2 matching 8 bases. The V segment lost 5 bases and the J segment 4 bases; nucleotides outside the gene matches: 9. Germline CDR1 reads SEHNR; CDR2 reads FQNEAQ (reference sequence). The CDR3 is 15 residues long. CDR3 sequence: CASSVSGGPRETQYF. The CDR3 nucleotides are TGTGCCAGCAGCGTTTCGGGGGGGCCGAGAGAGACCCAGTACTTC.

The chain combines TRBV5-6 with TRBJ2-2; D may be TRBD1 (6 bases). CDR1 is SGHDT, CDR2 YYEEEE, per germline. V lost 4 bases and J lost 1, with 11 bases in between. The CDR3 extends over 15 amino acids. CDR3 loop: CASSPQGWNTGELFF. CDR3 DNA sequence: TGTGCCAGCAGCCCCCAGGGGTGGAACACCGGGGAGCTGTTTTTT.